The 5 T cell receptor beta chains below all came from one sample that was sequenced in a study of Ad26.COV2.S vaccination and SARS-CoV-2 variants. Indicated treatment: over 15 received Ad26.COV2.S at low or high dose, single or two shots; 5 received placebo; per-sample allocation not given. The samples were gathered on day 63 after the first injection of vaccine or placebo. Clones were sequenced by immunoSEQ multiplex PCR, and TCRdb holds only the in-frame ones, with some missing. The sample yields approximately 360,000 clones, roughly 85% seen once. Sequences were derived from peripheral blood, sampled in a trial of Ad26.COV2.S vaccine versus placebo. Receptors originate from a person between 18 and 65 years old who received the Ad26.COV2.S COVID-19 vaccine or a placebo.

CDR3: CASSGTGEQYF. The CDR3 coding sequence is TGTGCCAGCAGTGGGACAGGAGAGCAGTACTTC. V gene TRBV2 combines with J gene TRBJ2-7; the match to TRBD1 covers 7 bases. Germline V lookup: CDR1 SNHLY, CDR2 FYNNEI. V dropped 4 bases and J dropped 7; count of bases not matched to a gene: 1. The CDR3 totals 11 residues.

The chain is built from TRBV7-3 and TRBJ2-5; TRBD2 agrees at 15 bases. The CDR3 sequence is 16 residues long. From germline, CDR1 is SGHTA and CDR2 FQGTGA. V lost 5 bases, J lost 5 bases, and 6 bases stayed unmatched. CDR3 DNA sequence: TGTGCCAGCAGCCTCGGACTAGCGGGAGGGGGTGAGACCCAGTACTTC. Its translation: CASSLGLAGGGETQYF.

The rearrangement joins TRBV2 to TRBJ2-4; 8 nucleotides agree with TRBD2. The V segment lost 6 bases and the J segment 3 bases; nucleotides outside the gene matches: 7. CDR3 length equals 15 residues. Per germline, CDR1 SNHLY and CDR2 FYNNEI. DNA of the CDR3: TGTGCCAGCAGGGAGAGCGGGAGTGGCAAAAACATTCAGTACTTC. Translation: CASRESGSGKNIQYF.

This chain uses TRBV19 with TRBJ1-5; TRBD1 matches at 7 bases. The germline gives CDR1 LNHDA, CDR2 SQIVND (reference sequence). This CDR3 is built from 16 residues. Trimming at V came to 5 bases and at J to 5 bases, leaving 12 bases not matched to a gene. As DNA, the CDR3 is TGTGCCAGTAGTCCCTTACCTGCAGGGGGGTATCAGCCCCAGCATTTT. Protein sequence: CASSPLPAGGYQPQHF.

This sequence joins TRBV15 and TRBJ1-2; D is unclear. The CDR3 runs to 13 residues. The V end was cut by 5 bases, the J end by 1 base, with 8 bases between. CDR1 and CDR2 (germline): LNHNV, YYDKDF (reference sequence). Written as DNA, the CDR3 is TGTGCCACCAGCGGGCAGTTTAACTATGGCTACACCTTC. Translation: CATSGQFNYGYTF.